This T cell receptor beta chain was sequenced in a study of T cell changes during pregnancy in multiple sclerosis (dated by TCRdb to between 2017 and 2020). A note on the overall study: In women with multiple sclerosis, the researchers looked at how the T cell repertoire shifted as pregnancy progressed.

In the case of this clone: The clone's antigen remains unknown. The sample holds no much larger clone one base away, and base qualities are not on file.

CDR1 PRHDT and CDR2 FYEKMQ are derived from the germline V gene (reference sequence). Here V drops 6 bases and J drops 4 bases, and the junction holds 8 bases not matched to any gene. The CDR3 goes from the cysteine to the phenylalanine over 15 residues. Just CDR3 DNA is preserved here, 45 bases in frame from base 1. Receptor amplification or capture employed the immunoSEQ multiplex PCR assay. TCRdb retrieved this table from immuneACCESS and kept in-frame rearrangements only. Not all clones are present; in checked studies, unresolved V genes account for under half, and no reason is known for the remainder. The sample table records 30,000 to 40,000 clones; more than 85% of these occur just once. Of the sample, roughly 8% falls within the top ten clones.

This sequence originates from a female donor with multiple sclerosis, enrolled in a pregnancy study. This chain is built from TRBV13 and TRBJ2-2, and TRBD2 matches 7 of the central bases. Here the sequenced sample was CD8+ T cells from peripheral blood mononuclear cells, taken in the third trimester of pregnancy. The CDR3 loop reads CASRKAGDRTGELFF. The sequence in DNA is TGTGCCAGCAGAAAGGCGGGAGATCGCACCGGGGAGCTGTTTTTT.